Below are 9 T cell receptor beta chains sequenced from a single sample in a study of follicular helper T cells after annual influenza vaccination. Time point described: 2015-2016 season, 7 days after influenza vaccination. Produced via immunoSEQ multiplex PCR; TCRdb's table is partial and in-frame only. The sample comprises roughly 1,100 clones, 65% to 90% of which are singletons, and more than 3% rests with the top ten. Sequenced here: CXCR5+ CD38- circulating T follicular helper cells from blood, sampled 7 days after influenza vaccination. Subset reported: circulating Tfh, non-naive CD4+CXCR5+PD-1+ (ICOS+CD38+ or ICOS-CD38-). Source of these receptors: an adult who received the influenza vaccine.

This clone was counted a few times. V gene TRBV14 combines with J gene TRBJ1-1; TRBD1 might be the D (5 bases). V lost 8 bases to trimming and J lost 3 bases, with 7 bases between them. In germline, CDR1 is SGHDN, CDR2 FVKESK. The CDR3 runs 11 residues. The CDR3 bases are TGTGCCAGCGGGGGGGACACTGAAGCTTTCTTT. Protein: CASGGDTEAFF.

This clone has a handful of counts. The CDR3 reads CASSPGTALGYGYTF. CDR3 sequence (DNA): TGTGCCAGCAGCCCCGGGACAGCCTTGGGCTATGGCTACACCTTC. The V call is TRBV6-5, the J call TRBJ1-2, with 7 bases matching TRBD1. The germline V gene has CDR1 MNHEY and CDR2 SVGAGI. Trimming cost V 6 bases and J 4 bases; bases outside gene matches: 11. The length of the CDR3 is 15 residues.

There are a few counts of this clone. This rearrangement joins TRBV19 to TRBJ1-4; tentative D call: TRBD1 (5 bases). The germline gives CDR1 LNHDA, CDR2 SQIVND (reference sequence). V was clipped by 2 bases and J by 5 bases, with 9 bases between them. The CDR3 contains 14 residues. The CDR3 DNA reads TGTGCCAGTAGTATAAGGGGAGAAAATGAAAAACTGTTTTTT. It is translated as CASSIRGENEKLFF.

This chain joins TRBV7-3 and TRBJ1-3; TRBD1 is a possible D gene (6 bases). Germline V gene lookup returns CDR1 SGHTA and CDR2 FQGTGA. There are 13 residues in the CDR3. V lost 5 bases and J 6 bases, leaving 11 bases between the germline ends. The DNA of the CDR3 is TGTGCCAGCAGCCGGGGGGGCGAAAACACCATATATTTT. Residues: CASSRGGENTIYF.

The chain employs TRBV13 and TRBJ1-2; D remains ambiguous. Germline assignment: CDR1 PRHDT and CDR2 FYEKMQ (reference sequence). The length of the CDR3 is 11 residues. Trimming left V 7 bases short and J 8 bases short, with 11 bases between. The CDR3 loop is CASTPEAGYTF. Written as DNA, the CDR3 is TGTGCCAGCACCCCAGAGGCGGGCTACACCTTC.

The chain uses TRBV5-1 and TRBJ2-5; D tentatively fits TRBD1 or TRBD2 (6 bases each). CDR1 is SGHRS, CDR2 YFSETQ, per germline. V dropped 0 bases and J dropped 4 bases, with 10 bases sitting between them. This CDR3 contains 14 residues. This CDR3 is CASSLVGGGETQYF. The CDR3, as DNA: TGCGCCAGCAGCTTGGTGGGGGGCGGAGAGACCCAGTACTTC.

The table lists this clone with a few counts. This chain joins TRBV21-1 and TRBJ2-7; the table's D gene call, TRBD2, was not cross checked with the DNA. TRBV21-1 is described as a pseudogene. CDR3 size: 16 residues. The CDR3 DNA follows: TGTGCCAGCAGCAAAGCGCGGACTAGAAGGTCCTACGAGCAGTACTTC. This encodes CASSKARTRRSYEQYF.

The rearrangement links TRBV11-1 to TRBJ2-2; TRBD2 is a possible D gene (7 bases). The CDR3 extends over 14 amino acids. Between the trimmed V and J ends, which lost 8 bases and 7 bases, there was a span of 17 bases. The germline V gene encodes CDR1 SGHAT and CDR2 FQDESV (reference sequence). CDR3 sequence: CASRGGGESGELFF. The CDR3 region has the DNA TGTGCCAGCCGAGGGGGGGGCGAGAGCGGGGAGCTGTTTTTT.

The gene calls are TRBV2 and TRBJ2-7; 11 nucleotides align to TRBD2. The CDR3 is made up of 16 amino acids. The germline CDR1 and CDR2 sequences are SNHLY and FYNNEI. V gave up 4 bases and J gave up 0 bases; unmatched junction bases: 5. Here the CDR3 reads CASSASGRLSSYEQYF. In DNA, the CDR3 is TGTGCCAGCAGTGCTAGCGGGAGGTTAAGCTCCTACGAGCAGTACTTC.